Given below is one T cell receptor (beta chain) in context. These data come from a study of Ad26.COV2.S vaccination and SARS-CoV-2 variants. In the study overall: Within the COV1001 Ad26.COV2.S trial arm, the donor was enrolled.

Sequencing was performed with immunoSEQ multiplex PCR; in TCRdb, only in-frame clones are kept and a portion is missing. Here the sample spans some 410,000 clones, about 90% being singletons. Per the germline V gene, CDR1 is MDHEN and CDR2 is SYDVKM. Trimming shortened V by 6 bases and J by 0 bases, and 14 bases separated the two germline ends. This CDR3 region has 15 residues. Treatment of the sample: around 19 received Ad26.COV2.S at low or high dose, single or two shots; about 5 received placebo; per-sample allocation not given. At day 63 after the first vaccine or placebo injection, samples were drawn. It was an adult aged 18-55 years in Boston who was the donor.

The TCR was taken from a person between 18 and 65 years old who received the Ad26.COV2.S COVID-19 vaccine or a placebo. The sequencing here drew on peripheral blood, taken in a trial of Ad26.COV2.S vaccine versus placebo. This chain connects TRBV28 to TRBJ1-2; D may be TRBD1 (5 bases). The CDR3 spells CASSRDLQANYGYTF. The DNA for the CDR3 is TGTGCCAGCAGCCGGGACCTCCAAGCTAACTATGGCTACACCTTC.